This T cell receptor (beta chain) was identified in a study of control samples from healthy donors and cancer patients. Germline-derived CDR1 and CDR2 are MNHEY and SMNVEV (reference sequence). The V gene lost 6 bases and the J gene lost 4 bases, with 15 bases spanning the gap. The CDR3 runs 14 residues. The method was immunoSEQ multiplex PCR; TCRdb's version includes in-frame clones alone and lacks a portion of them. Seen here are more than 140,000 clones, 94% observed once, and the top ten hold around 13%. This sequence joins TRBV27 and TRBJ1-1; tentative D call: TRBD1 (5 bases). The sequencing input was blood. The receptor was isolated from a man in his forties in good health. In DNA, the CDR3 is TGTGCCAGCAGGGGGGAGGGCCTGGGCACTGAAGCTTTCTTT. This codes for CASRGEGLGTEAFF.